Listed here are 5 T cell receptor beta chains from one sample, sequenced in a study of control samples from healthy donors and cancer patients. Here immunoSEQ multiplex PCR was the method, and the copy in TCRdb shows in-frame clones only, minus some. In the table there are around 59,000 clones, 92% of which are singletons. The sample taken for sequencing was PBMCs. The receptors here all came from a man aged 35 to 55 with colorectal cancer.

The chain recombines TRBV6-4 with TRBJ1-3; D not resolved. The length of the CDR3 is 15 residues. Trimming pared 3 bases from V and 4 bases from J, leaving 13 bases between. Germline CDR1 and CDR2: MRHNA and SNTAGT. The CDR3 here is CASSEVWVDGNTIYF. Written as DNA, the CDR3 is TGTGCCAGCAGTGAGGTCTGGGTTGACGGAAACACCATATATTTT.

The rearrangement links TRBV5-6 to TRBJ1-5, with 8 bases fitting TRBD1. The CDR3 runs 15 residues. With 2 bases clipped from V and 7 bases from J, the junction kept 8 bases outside the gene matches. Germline CDR1 is SGHDT and CDR2 is YYEEEE. CDR3 nucleotides: TGTGCCAGCAGCTTACAGGGGGAGAGGGGACAGCCCCAGCATTTT. Translating it yields CASSLQGERGQPQHF.

As DNA, the CDR3 is TGTGCCAGCAGCTCCGGGACAATTAGCAATCAGCCCCAGCATTTT. It translates to CASSSGTISNQPQHF. This chain links TRBV3-1 (or the pseudogene TRBV3-2) with TRBJ1-5, with D perhaps matching TRBD1 (6 bases). Trimming took off 5 bases at V and 0 bases at J, with 11 bases between the two ends. The CDR3 contains 15 residues. The germline CDR1 and CDR2 sequences are LGHDT and YNNKEL (reference sequence).

The genes are TRBV6-5 and TRBJ2-3; possible D gene TRBD1, 5 bases. Trimming took 6 bases from V and 9 from J, leaving 19 bases between them. Germline lookup yields CDR1 MNHEY and CDR2 SVGAGI. The CDR3 loop spans 14 amino acids. CDR3 bases: TGTGCCAGCAGGAGAACAGGCGCCGTGGGGACGCAGTATTTT. This encodes CASRRTGAVGTQYF.

The rearrangement links TRBV10-2 to TRBJ1-6, with D possibly matching TRBD1 (5 bases). The V gene lost 6 bases and the J gene lost 0 bases, with 18 bases spanning the gap. Per the germline V gene, CDR1 is WSHSY and CDR2 is SAAADI. CDR3 length: 18 amino acids. The CDR3 DNA is TGCGCCAGCAGCGACCCAGTCGTGGGGGGCTCCTATAATTCACCCCTCCACTTT. Protein: CASSDPVVGGSYNSPLHF.